Below are 16 T cell receptor beta chains sequenced from a single sample in a study of CD8+CD57+ T cells in acquired aplastic anemia. Patients chosen for sequencing had shown CD8+CD57+ cell expansion by flow cytometry. CDR3 and TCR beta VDJ profiling relied on a genomic DNA template. TCRdb reprocessed the reads via MiXCR and lists one record per CDR3 protein. The table includes about 250,000 distinct CDR3 sequences, 40% to 50% detected once. What was sequenced was sorted CD4+, CD8+, or CD8+CD57+ T cells (not recorded which) from PBMCs. The origin of the receptors is a human donor with aplastic anemia.

This clonotype was counted only a few times. The rearrangement uses TRBV9 and TRBJ2-3; 8 bases are a match to TRBD2. Germline CDR1 is SGDLS and CDR2 is YYNGEE. The trim removed 6 bases at V and 5 bases at J, leaving 11 bases unmatched. The CDR3 is made up of 15 amino acids. DNA for the CDR3: TGTGCCAGCACCTCCGGGGGGGCGGTTATAGATACGCAGTATTTT. As protein: CASTSGGAVIDTQYF.

This clonotype has at least ten counts. The rearrangement uses TRBV15 and TRBJ1-5; possible D gene TRBD1, 5 bases. In germline, CDR1 is LNHNV, CDR2 YYDKDF (reference sequence). The CDR3 covers 13 residues. V gave up 5 bases and J gave up 7 bases, with 12 bases separating them. The CDR3 sequence is CATSGGAGQPQHF. In nucleotides, the CDR3 is TGTGCCACCAGCGGAGGGGCTGGACAGCCCCAGCATTTT.

This sequence joins TRBV13 and TRBJ2-5, with a tentative D call TRBD1 (6 bases). The CDR3 contains 13 residues. Germline assignment: CDR1 PRHDT and CDR2 FYEKMQ (reference sequence). Between the trimmed V and J ends, which lost 4 bases and 7 bases, there was a span of 13 bases. The CDR3 reads CASSSSGVGTQYF. In DNA, the CDR3 is TGTGCCAGCAGCTCCTCAGGGGTAGGGACCCAGTACTTC.

This clonotype was observed many times. For the CDR3, the DNA is TGTGCCAGCAGCGAGAGCAGGGGCCTAACTACTGAAGCTTTCTTT. Its protein product is CASSESRGLTTEAFF. The genes are TRBV7-2 and TRBJ1-1; possible D gene TRBD1, 6 bases. The germline gives CDR1 SGHTA, CDR2 FQGNSA. The CDR3 consists of 15 residues. The ends were cut back, 5 bases at V and 5 bases at J, with 18 bases in the middle. The entire variable domain, with the rest obtained from reference TRBV7-2 and TRBJ1-1, is as follows: GAGVSQSPSNKVTEKGKDVELRCDPISGHTALYWYRQSLGQGLEFLIYFQGNSAPDKSGLPSDRFSAERTGGSVSTLTIQRTQQEDSAVYLCASSESRGLTTEAFFGQGTRLTVV.

This clonotype was detected many times. This chain links TRBV11-2 with TRBJ1-1; D gene ambiguous. V was trimmed by 4 bases and J by 7 bases, leaving 10 bases between them. The CDR3 has 12 residues. The germline V gene encodes CDR1 SGHAT and CDR2 FQNNGV. The CDR3 is CASSSGADEAFF. CDR3 nucleotide sequence: TGTGCCAGCAGCTCGGGAGCCGATGAAGCTTTCTTT.

The J gene is TRBJ2-1, the V gene TRBV5-6; D call uncertain. The CDR3 runs 15 residues. Germline CDR1 and CDR2: SGHDT and YYEEEE. V was trimmed by 3 bases and J by 6 bases, leaving 16 bases between them. The CDR3 loop is CASSSIGGDFNEQFF. For the CDR3, the DNA is TGTGCCAGCAGCTCCATCGGCGGTGATTTCAATGAGCAGTTCTTC.

This clonotype was seen ten or more times. The rearrangement uses TRBV4-3 and TRBJ2-3; 9 bases fit TRBD1. V lost 1 base and J lost 2; bases outside the gene matches: 4. Germline-derived CDR1 and CDR2 are LGHNA and YSLEER. The CDR3 runs 16 residues. The CDR3 region has the DNA TGCGCCAGCAGCCAAGGACAGGGGGGACCCACAGATACGCAGTATTTT. Translated: CASSQGQGGPTDTQYF.

This clonotype was seen many times. V and J are TRBV7-9 and TRBJ1-2, with D hard to call. The CDR3 consists of 16 residues. Germline V CDR1 and CDR2: SEHNR, FQNEAQ (reference sequence). The V gene lost 5 bases and the J gene lost 8 bases, with 24 bases spanning the gap. The CDR3 DNA reads as TGTGCCAGCAGCCCCCCAGTCGGGGAGAAATTAATGGGCTACACCTTC. Its translation: CASSPPVGEKLMGYTF. Complete variable domain (other parts from reference TRBV7-9 and TRBJ1-2): DTGVSQNPRHKITKRGQNVTFRCDPISEHNRLYWYRQTLGQGPEFLTYFQNEAQLEKSRLLSDRFSAERPKGSFSTLEIQRTEQGDSAMYLCASSPPVGEKLMGYTFGSGTRLTVV.

This clonotype has at least ten counts. The chain couples TRBV5-8 to TRBJ2-7, with D perhaps TRBD1 (6 bases). Germline CDR1 SGHTS, CDR2 YDEGEE. Trimming pared 0 bases from V and 6 bases from J, leaving 13 bases between. This CDR3 region has 14 residues. Here the CDR3 reads CASSLDATGPEQYF. CDR3 nucleotides: TGTGCCAGCAGCTTGGACGCGACAGGTCCCGAGCAGTACTTC.

This rearrangement joins TRBV15 to TRBJ2-3; D gene uncertain. Germline CDR1 and CDR2: LNHNV and YYDKDF (reference sequence). This CDR3 spans 15 amino acids. V lost 0 bases and J 3 bases, leaving 10 bases between the germline ends. CDR3 bases: TGTGCCACCAGCAGAGATAATAAAGGGACAGATACGCAGTATTTT. Its protein product is CATSRDNKGTDTQYF.

The sample holds a few counts of this clonotype. The chain is built from TRBV3-1 and TRBJ2-3, with no clear D. CDR3 length equals 12 residues. Germline V CDR1 and CDR2: LGHDT, YNNKEL (reference sequence). The V and J ends lost 6 bases and 11 bases respectively, with 15 bases between them. CDR3 DNA: TGTGCCAGCAGGGATCCTGGCGGTGAGCAGTATTTT. Its translation is CASRDPGGEQYF.

The rearrangement uses TRBV20-1 and TRBJ2-1; D is unclear. Germline V gives CDR1 DFQATT, CDR2 SNEGSKA (reference sequence). V shed 2 bases and J shed 9 bases, with 8 bases lying between them. This CDR3 comprises 11 residues. CDR3 sequence reads: CSARLGVEQFF. The CDR3 DNA follows: TGCAGTGCTAGACTGGGTGTTGAGCAGTTCTTC.

In its sample, this clonotype was seen a few times. V usage is TRBV20-1 and J usage is TRBJ1-1; unclear D gene. In germline, CDR1 is DFQATT, CDR2 SNEGSKA (reference sequence). Between the trimmed V and J ends, which lost 1 base and 1 base, there was a span of 19 bases. The CDR3 is made up of 17 amino acids. CDR3 loop: CSARAIFLETSNTEAFF. Here the CDR3 DNA reads TGCAGTGCTAGAGCGATTTTTTTAGAGACCTCGAACACTGAAGCTTTCTTT.

This clonotype appeared many times. This rearrangement joins TRBV19 to TRBJ2-6, with D perhaps matching TRBD1 (6 bases). Germline CDR1 LNHDA, CDR2 SQIVND (reference sequence). The CDR3 has 15 amino acids. Trimming removed 9 bases at V and 0 bases at J, with 12 bases between. The CDR3 nucleotides read TGTGCCAGCCGGGACACCAGCTCTGGGGCCAACGTCCTGACTTTC. As protein: CASRDTSSGANVLTF.

Only one count was recorded for this clonotype. Just one base apart from a much larger clone, this may be a read error. V usage is TRBV4-3 and J usage is TRBJ1-1; D remains ambiguous. This CDR3 contains 13 residues. Germline CDR1 is LGHNA and CDR2 is YSLEER. The CDR3 region has the DNA TGCGTCAGCAGCCAATATCGGAGCACTGAAGCTTTCTTT. Protein: CVSSQYRSTEAFF.

This chain uses TRBV20-1 with TRBJ1-2, with 7 bases that match TRBD1. Germline CDR1 and CDR2: DFQATT and SNEGSKA (reference sequence). The CDR3 spans 12 residues. V lost 3 bases and J lost 8; bases outside the gene matches: 6. For the CDR3, the DNA is TGCAGTGCTAGGGCAGGGGGAAGAGGCTACACCTTC. Its translation: CSARAGGRGYTF.